This note documents a single T cell receptor beta chain sequence. What it binds is not known. From blood CD8+ and CD4+ T cells, the TCR beta chain was sequenced. Random hexamers were used to reverse transcribe the RNA input (about 0.45 to 1 ug). From the immunoSEQ multiplex PCR reads, TCRdb called clonotypes with MiXCR, one entry per CDR3 protein. The repertoire includes about 200,000 distinct CDR3 sequences, 91% of them detected once, and around 0.1% sits in the top ten. The data are from a study of CD8 T cells in Susac syndrome. The germline V and J ends were trimmed by 1 base and 6 bases, with 11 bases remaining between them. CDR3 length equals 14 residues. Germline V CDR1 and CDR2: MNHEY, SMNVEV (reference sequence). Study findings and constraints: As acknowledged by the study, its TCR sequencing and HLA analysis included a relatively small number of individuals. The CD4+ T cell repertoires in Susac syndrome were not clonally expanded.

This clonotype originated in a human donor with Susac syndrome. V usage is TRBV27 and J usage is TRBJ2-3; unclear D gene. Material for sequencing was CD4+ T cells from PBMCs. CDR3 nucleotide sequence: TGTGCCAGCAGTTTATTCGGAGCAATCGATACGCAGTATTTT. It translates to CASSLFGAIDTQYF.